This T cell receptor (beta chain) was documented in a study of OX40 agonist ivuxolimab in advanced cancers. Study background: Head and neck, renal cell, melanoma or hepatocellular carcinoma were the cancers that dose-escalation patients had. Patients achieving partial responses numbered three: one hepatocellular carcinoma case and two cutaneous melanoma cases.

Germline CDR1 SGHDT, CDR2 YYEEEE. V lost 4 bases, J lost 4 bases, and 13 bases lay in between. The CDR3 totals 14 residues. Generated by immunoSEQ multiplex PCR, the TCRdb table keeps only in-frame clones and is missing some. The sample gives about 66,000 clones, 85% of which show up once; approximately 3.7% is in the top ten. This clone was found once. Sequences were derived from CD4+ or CD8+ T cells sorted from blood, sampled in a trial of the OX40 agonist ivuxolimab. The sequence was collected from an adult with an advanced solid tumor such as melanoma, head and neck, liver or kidney cancer. This chain joins TRBV5-6 and TRBJ2-3, with D possibly TRBD1 on 6 matching bases. CDR3 DNA sequence: TGTGCCAGCAGCCCCCAGACAGGCCCAGATACGCAGTATTTT. Translation: CASSPQTGPDTQYF.